Below are 7 T cell receptor beta chains sequenced from a single sample in a study of metastatic and nonmetastatic thyroid tumors. No patient received treatment before thyroid surgery. TCRdb reprocessed the PCR reads using MiXCR. The table lists 55,000 to 75,000 clones, 18% of them singletons, with more than 10% in the top ten. Sequenced: blood. The receptors shown here come from a female donor with papillary thyroid cancer or a benign thyroid nodule (not recorded which). Some clones in this sample may be carry-over from other donors' samples.

This clone was seen at least ten times. The CDR3 nucleotides read TGTGCCAGCAGAAAGCGGGAGGGTTTGGATGAGCAGTTCTTC. Translating it yields CASRKREGLDEQFF. This chain joins TRBV7-8 and TRBJ2-1; the match to TRBD2 covers 10 bases. CDR1 is SGHVS, CDR2 FQNEAQ, per germline. V gave up 6 bases and J gave up 8 bases; unmatched junction bases: 7. The CDR3 runs 14 residues.

In this sample, this clone turned up many times. The chain recombines TRBV3-1 with TRBJ1-2; 7 nucleotides align to TRBD1. The ends lost 1 base at V and 12 bases at J; junction bases unmatched: 2. The CDR3 length is 11 residues. Germline V gene data show CDR1 as LGHDT and CDR2 as YNNKEL (reference sequence). The CDR3 nucleotides read TGTGCCAGCAGCCAAGGGGACAGCCACACCTTC. It yields the protein CASSQGDSHTF.

This clone has ten or more counts. This chain connects TRBV5-5 to TRBJ2-7, with 7 bases fitting TRBD2. V dropped 0 bases and J dropped 3; count of bases not matched to a gene: 3. Germline V CDR1 and CDR2: SGHKS, YYEKEE (reference sequence). This CDR3 has 14 amino acids. As DNA, the CDR3 is TGTGCCAGCAGCTTGGAGGGCGGGAGCTACGAGCAGTACTTC. Its protein product is CASSLEGGSYEQYF.

The sample holds a few counts of this clone. V gene TRBV19 combines with J gene TRBJ2-3; 7 nucleotides agree with TRBD2. The CDR3 is made up of 13 amino acids. V lost 7 bases and J lost 0; bases outside the gene matches: 1. CDR1 LNHDA and CDR2 SQIVND come from the germline V gene (reference sequence). In DNA form, the CDR3 reads TGTGCCAGTACTAGCGGAAGCACAGATACGCAGTATTTT. This sequence encodes CASTSGSTDTQYF.

Ten or more counts support this clone. V usage is TRBV6-2 or TRBV6-3 and J usage is TRBJ2-1; 9 positions agree with TRBD2. This CDR3 spans 13 amino acids. Losses at the gene ends were 5 bases for V and 9 bases for J; bases not matched to a gene: 5. Germline V lookup: CDR1 MNHEY, CDR2 SVGEGT. The CDR3 DNA follows: TGTGCCAGCAGTCGCGGGACTAGCCGTGAGCAGTTCTTC. It translates to CASSRGTSREQFF.

The V call is TRBV11-3, the J call TRBJ2-2; TRBD2 is a possible D gene (5 bases). Germline V gives CDR1 SGHNT, CDR2 YENEEA. V shed 7 bases and J shed 4 bases, with 16 bases lying between them. The CDR3 consists of 15 residues. The CDR3 region is CASIPSGGTTGELFF. The DNA of the CDR3 is TGTGCCAGCATCCCAAGTGGAGGTACCACCGGGGAGCTGTTTTTT.

This clone was picked up many times. V and J are TRBV19 and TRBJ2-3; TRBD2 matches 10 bases. Germline V gene lookup returns CDR1 LNHDA and CDR2 SQIVND (reference sequence). The CDR3 consists of 15 residues. V lost 6 bases, J lost 0 bases, and 3 bases stayed unmatched. CDR3 DNA: TGTGCCAGTAGCCCGACTAGCGGGAGCACAGATACGCAGTATTTT. It specifies CASSPTSGSTDTQYF. Full variable domain (remainder filled in from reference TRBV19 and TRBJ2-3): DGGITQSPKYLFRKEGQNVTLSCEQNLNHDAMYWYRQDPGQGLRLIYYSQIVNDFQKGDIAEGYSVSREKKESFPLTVTSAQKNPTAFYLCASSPTSGSTDTQYFGPGTRLTVL.